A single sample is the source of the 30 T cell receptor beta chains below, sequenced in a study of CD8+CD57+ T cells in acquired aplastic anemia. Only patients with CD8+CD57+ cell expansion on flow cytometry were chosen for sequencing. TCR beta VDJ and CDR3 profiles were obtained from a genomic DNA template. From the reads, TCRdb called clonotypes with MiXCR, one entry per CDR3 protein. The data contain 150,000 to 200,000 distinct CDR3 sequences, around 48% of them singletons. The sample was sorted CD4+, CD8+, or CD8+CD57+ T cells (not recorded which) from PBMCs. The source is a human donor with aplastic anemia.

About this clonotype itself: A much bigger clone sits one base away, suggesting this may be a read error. The CDR3 nucleotides are TGCGCCAGCAGAGTAGGGACAGGGGTCGAAGAAGCTTCCTTT. It encodes CASRVGTGVEEASF. The V gene is TRBV5-1, the J gene TRBJ1-1, with TRBD1 matching 10 bases. The germline V gene encodes CDR1 SGHRS and CDR2 YFSETQ. The CDR3 length is 14 residues.

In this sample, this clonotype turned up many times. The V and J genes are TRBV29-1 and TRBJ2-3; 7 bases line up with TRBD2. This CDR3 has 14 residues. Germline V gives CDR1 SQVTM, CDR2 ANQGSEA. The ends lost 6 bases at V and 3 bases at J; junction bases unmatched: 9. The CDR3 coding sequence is TGCAGCGTCCCCCCGGGAGGACGGACAGATACGCAGTATTTT. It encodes CSVPPGGRTDTQYF.

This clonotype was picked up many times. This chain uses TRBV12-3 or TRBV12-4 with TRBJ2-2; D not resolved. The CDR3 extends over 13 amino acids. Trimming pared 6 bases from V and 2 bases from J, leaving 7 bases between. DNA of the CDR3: TGTGCCAGCAGGTCGGAAAACACCGGGGAGCTGTTTTTT. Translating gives CASRSENTGELFF.

CDR3 DNA: TGTGCCAGCAGCTTAGATGGGGGGATGGATGGCTACACCTTC. Protein: CASSLDGGMDGYTF. J is TRBJ1-2 and V is TRBV11-2, with D possibly matching TRBD1 (5 bases). From germline, CDR1 is SGHAT and CDR2 FQNNGV. V lost 0 bases, J lost 6 bases, and 11 bases lay in between. The CDR3 is made up of 14 amino acids.

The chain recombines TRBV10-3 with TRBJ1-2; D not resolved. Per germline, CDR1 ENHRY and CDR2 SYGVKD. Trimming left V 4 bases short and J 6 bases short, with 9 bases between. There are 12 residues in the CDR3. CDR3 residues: CAISAKGDGYTF. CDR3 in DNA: TGTGCCATCAGTGCTAAGGGAGATGGCTACACCTTC.

CDR3 nucleotides: TGTGCCAGCAGCTTCCTGCAGACCCAGTACTTC. Encoded protein: CASSFLQTQYF. V is TRBV7-2 and J is TRBJ2-5; D is unclear. Trimming cost V 3 bases and J 6 bases, with 5 bases left between them. The CDR3 contains 11 residues. CDR1 is SGHTA, CDR2 FQGNSA, per germline.

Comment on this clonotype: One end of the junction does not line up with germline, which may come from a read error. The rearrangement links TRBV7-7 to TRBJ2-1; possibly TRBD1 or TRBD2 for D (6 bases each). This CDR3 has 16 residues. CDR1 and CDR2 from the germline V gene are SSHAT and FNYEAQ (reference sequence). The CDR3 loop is CATSPNRRDTYNEQFF. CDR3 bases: TGTGCCACCAGCCCCAATCGGCGGGACACTTACAATGAGCAGTTCTTC.

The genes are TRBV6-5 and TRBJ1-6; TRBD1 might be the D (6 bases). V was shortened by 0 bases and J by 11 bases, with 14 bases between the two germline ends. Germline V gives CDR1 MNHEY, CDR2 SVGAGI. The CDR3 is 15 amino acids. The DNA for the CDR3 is TGTGCCAGCAGTTACTCTGCAGGGGATAGGCCACCCCTCCACTTT. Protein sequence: CASSYSAGDRPPLHF.

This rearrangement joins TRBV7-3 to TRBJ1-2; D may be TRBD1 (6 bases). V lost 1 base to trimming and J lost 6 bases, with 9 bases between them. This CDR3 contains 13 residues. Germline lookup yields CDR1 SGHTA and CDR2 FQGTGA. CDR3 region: CASSLMAGDGYTF. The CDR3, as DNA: TGTGCCAGCAGCTTAATGGCAGGGGATGGCTACACCTTC.

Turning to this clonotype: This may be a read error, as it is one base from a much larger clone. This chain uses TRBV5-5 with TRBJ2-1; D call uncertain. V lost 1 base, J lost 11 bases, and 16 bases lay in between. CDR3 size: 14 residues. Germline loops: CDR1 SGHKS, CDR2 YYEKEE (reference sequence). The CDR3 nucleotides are TGTGCCAGCAGCTTGACTTTAAATCTAGGTAAGCAGTTCTTC. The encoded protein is CASSLTLNLGKQFF.

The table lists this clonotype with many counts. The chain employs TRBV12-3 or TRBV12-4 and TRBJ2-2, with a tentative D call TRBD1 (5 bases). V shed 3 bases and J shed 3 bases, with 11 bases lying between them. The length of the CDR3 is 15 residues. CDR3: CASSLQGGDTGELFF. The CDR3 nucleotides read TGTGCCAGCAGTTTGCAGGGCGGAGACACCGGGGAGCTGTTTTTT.

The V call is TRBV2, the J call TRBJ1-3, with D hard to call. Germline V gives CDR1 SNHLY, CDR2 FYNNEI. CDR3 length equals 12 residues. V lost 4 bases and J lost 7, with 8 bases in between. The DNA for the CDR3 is TGTGCCAGCAGTGGTGATATGAACACCATATATTTT. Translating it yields CASSGDMNTIYF.

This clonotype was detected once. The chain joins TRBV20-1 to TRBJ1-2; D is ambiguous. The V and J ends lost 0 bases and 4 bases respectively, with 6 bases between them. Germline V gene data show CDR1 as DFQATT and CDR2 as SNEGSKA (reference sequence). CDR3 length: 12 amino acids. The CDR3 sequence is CSARETRYGYTF. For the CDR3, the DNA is TGCAGTGCTAGAGAGACTCGCTATGGCTACACCTTC.

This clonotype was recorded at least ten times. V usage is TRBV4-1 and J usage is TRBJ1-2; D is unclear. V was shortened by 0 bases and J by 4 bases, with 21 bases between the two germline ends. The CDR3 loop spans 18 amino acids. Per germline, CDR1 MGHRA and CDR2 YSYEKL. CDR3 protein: CASSQEDDGGPQRYGYTF. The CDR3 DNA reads TGCGCCAGCAGCCAAGAAGATGATGGCGGGCCACAACGCTATGGCTACACCTTC.

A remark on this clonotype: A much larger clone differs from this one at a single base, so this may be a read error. CDR3 region: CASSLSATSSSYNERFF. The CDR3 DNA sequence: TGTGCCAGCAGCTTATCCGCTACTTCGAGCTCCTACAATGAGCGGTTCTTC. V usage is TRBV11-1 and J usage is TRBJ2-1; no reliable D call. This CDR3 is built from 17 residues. CDR1 SGHAT and CDR2 FQDESV come from the germline V gene (reference sequence).

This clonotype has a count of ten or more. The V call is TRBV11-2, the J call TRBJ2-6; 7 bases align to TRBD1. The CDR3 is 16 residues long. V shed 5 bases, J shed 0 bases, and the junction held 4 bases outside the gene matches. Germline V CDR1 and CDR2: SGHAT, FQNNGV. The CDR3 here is CASSTDRASGANVLTF. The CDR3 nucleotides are TGTGCCAGCAGCACCGACAGGGCCTCTGGGGCCAACGTCCTGACTTTC.

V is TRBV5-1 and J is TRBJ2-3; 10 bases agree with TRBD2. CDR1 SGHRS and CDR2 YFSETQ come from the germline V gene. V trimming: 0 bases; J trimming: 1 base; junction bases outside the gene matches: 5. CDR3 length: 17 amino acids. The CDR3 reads CASSLDPAGGGTDTQYF. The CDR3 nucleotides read TGCGCCAGCAGCTTGGACCCAGCGGGAGGGGGCACAGATACGCAGTATTTT.

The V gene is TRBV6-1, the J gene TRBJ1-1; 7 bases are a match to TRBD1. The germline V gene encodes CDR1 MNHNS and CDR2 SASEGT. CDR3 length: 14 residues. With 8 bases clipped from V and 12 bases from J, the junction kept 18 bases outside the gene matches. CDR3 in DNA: TGTGCCAGCCGTCCGGCAGGGGGTAGCTTGACTCCTTTCTTT. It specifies CASRPAGGSLTPFF.

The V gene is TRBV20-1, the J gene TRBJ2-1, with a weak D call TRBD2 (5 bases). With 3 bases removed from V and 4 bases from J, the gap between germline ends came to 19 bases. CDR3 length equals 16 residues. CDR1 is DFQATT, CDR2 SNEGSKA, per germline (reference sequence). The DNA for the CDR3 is TGCAGTGCTAGGCCCGAGGGCGGGCTGATTTACAATGAGCAGTTCTTC. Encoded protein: CSARPEGGLIYNEQFF.

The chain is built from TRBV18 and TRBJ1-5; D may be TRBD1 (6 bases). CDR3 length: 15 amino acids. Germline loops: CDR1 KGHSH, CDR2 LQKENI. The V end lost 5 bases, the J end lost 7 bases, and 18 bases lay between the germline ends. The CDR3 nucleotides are TGTGCCAGCTCATTCGATTCCCAACAGGGCCAGCCCCAGCATTTT. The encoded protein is CASSFDSQQGQPQHF.

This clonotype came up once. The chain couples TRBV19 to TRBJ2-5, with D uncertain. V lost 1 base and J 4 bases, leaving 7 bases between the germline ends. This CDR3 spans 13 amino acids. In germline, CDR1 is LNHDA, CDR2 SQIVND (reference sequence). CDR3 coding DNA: TGTGCCAGTAGTATAGTTACCCTAGAGACCCAGTACTTC. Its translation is CASSIVTLETQYF.

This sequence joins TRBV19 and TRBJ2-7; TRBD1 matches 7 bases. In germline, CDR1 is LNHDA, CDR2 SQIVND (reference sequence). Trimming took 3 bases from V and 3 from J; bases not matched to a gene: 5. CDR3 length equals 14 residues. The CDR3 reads CASSIRDRRYEQYF. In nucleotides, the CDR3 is TGTGCCAGTAGTATCCGGGACAGACGCTACGAGCAGTACTTC.

CDR3: CASSESMWVVGSPLHF. The CDR3 nucleotides read TGCGCCAGCAGTGAGTCGATGTGGGTGGTAGGATCACCCCTCCACTTT. The genes are TRBV10-1 and TRBJ1-6, with D unresolved. Between the trimmed V and J ends, which lost 0 bases and 10 bases, there was a span of 16 bases. The germline V gene has CDR1 WNHNN and CDR2 SYGVQD (reference sequence). This CDR3 spans 16 amino acids.

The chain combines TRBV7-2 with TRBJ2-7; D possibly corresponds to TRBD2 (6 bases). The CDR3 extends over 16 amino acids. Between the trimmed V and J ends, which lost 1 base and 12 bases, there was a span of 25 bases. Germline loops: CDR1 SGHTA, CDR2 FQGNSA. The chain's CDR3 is CASSLGVLNQPQRAYF. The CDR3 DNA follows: TGTGCCAGCAGCTTAGGTGTACTCAATCAGCCCCAGCGGGCGTACTTC.

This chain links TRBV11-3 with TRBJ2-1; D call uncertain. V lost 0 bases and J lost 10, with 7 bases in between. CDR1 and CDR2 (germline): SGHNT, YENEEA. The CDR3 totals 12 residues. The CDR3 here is CASSLDLYEQFF. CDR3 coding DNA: TGTGCCAGCAGCTTAGATCTATACGAGCAGTTCTTC.

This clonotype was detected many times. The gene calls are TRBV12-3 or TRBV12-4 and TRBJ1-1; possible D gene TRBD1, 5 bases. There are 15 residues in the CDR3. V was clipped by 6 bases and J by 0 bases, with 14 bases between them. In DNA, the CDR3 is TGTGCCAGCAGCCCCGGGGGGATAATGAACACTGAAGCTTTCTTT. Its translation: CASSPGGIMNTEAFF.

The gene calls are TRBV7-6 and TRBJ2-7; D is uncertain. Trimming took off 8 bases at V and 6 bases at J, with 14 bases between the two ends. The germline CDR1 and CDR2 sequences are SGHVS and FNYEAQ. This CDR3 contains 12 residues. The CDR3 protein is CASSIAGSEQYF. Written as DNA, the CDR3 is TGTGCCAGCTCCATAGCAGGCAGCGAGCAGTACTTC.

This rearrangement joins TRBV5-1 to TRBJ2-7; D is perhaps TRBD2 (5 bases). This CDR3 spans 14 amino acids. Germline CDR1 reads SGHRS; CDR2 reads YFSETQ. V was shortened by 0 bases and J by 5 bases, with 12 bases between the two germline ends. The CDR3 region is CASSLDLAADEQYF. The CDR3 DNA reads TGCGCCAGCAGCTTGGATCTGGCAGCGGACGAGCAGTACTTC.

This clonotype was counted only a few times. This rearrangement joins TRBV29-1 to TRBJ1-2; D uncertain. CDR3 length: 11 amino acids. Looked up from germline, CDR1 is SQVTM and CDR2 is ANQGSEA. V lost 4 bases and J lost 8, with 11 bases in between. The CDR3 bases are TGCAGCGTTGGGACCGCCGGCGGCTACACCTTC. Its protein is CSVGTAGGYTF. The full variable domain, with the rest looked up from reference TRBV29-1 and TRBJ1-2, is SAVISQKPSRDICQRGTSLTIQCQVDSQVTMMFWYRQQPGQSLTLIATANQGSEATYESGFVIDKFPISRPNLTFSTLTVSNMSPEDSSIYLCSVGTAGGYTFGSGTRLTVV.

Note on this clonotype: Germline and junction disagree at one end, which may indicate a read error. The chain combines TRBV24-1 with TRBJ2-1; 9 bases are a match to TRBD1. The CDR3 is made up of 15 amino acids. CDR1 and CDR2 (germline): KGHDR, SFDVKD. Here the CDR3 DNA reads TGTGCCAGCAGTTGGGACAGGGAATCAGACAATGAGCAGTTCTTC. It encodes CASSWDRESDNEQFF.